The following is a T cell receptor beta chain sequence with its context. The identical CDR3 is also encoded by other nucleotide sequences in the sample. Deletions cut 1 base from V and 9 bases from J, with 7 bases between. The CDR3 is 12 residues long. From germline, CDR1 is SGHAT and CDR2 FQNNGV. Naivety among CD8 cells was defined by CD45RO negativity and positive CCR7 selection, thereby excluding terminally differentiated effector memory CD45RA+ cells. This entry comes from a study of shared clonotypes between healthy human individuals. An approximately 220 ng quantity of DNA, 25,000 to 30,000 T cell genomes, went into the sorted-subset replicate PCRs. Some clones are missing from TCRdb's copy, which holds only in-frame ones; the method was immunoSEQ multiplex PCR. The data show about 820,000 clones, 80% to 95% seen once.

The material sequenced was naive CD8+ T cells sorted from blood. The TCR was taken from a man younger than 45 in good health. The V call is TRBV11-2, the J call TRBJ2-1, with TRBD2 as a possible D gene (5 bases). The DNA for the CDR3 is TGTGCCAGCAGCTTAGGGGCGGGTGAGCAGTTCTTC. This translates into CASSLGAGEQFF.